A single sample gave rise to the 30 T cell receptor beta chains below, sequenced in a study of cytomegalovirus exposure and HLA in healthy donors. The study ran its PCR with 60 Vbeta and 13 Jbeta primers. Method: immunoSEQ multiplex PCR; TCRdb's copy keeps in-frame clones and lacks some. The sample consists of some 190,000 clones, approximately 80% of them appearing once. Input material: PBMCs. The receptor set was obtained from a boy aged 2 to 10 in good health and CMV-seronegative.

This clone was recorded only once. The rearrangement links TRBV29-1 to TRBJ2-1, with 7 bases fitting TRBD2. The CDR3 is 16 amino acids. V lost 2 bases to trimming and J lost 5 bases; unmatched junction nucleotides: 12. CDR1 and CDR2 from the germline V gene are SQVTM and ANQGSEA. CDR3 in amino acids: CSVESSRREFNNEQFF. The DNA of the CDR3 is TGCAGCGTTGAATCATCTAGGCGGGAGTTCAACAATGAGCAGTTCTTC.

V usage is TRBV18 and J usage is TRBJ1-1; 8 positions agree with TRBD1. Germline lookup yields CDR1 KGHSH and CDR2 LQKENI. The CDR3 extends over 14 amino acids. Trimming removed 3 bases from V and 6 bases from J; junction bases left unmatched: 6. The CDR3 is CASSPYSGGAEAFF. For the CDR3, the DNA is TGTGCCAGCTCACCTTACTCAGGGGGCGCTGAAGCTTTCTTT.

The chain links TRBV9 to TRBJ2-2, with 7 bases identical to TRBD1. CDR1 is SGDLS and CDR2 is YYNGEE in the germline V gene. This CDR3 has 14 residues. After removal of 5 bases from V and 4 bases from J, the junction contained 5 bases not matched to a gene. CDR3 loop: CASREGTATGELFF. Here the CDR3 DNA reads TGTGCCAGCAGGGAAGGGACAGCCACCGGGGAGCTGTTTTTT.

This clone has just one count. The V and J genes are TRBV7-6 and TRBJ2-5; D is uncertain. Germline lookup yields CDR1 SGHVS and CDR2 FNYEAQ. Between the trimmed V and J ends, which lost 3 bases and 1 base, there was a span of 6 bases. This CDR3 spans 13 amino acids. The CDR3 sequence is CASSFHSQETQYF. CDR3 coding DNA: TGTGCCAGCAGCTTTCACTCCCAAGAGACCCAGTACTTC.

This clone showed up just once. The CDR3 DNA sequence: TGTGCCAGCAACCCGGACAGTTTCGGCAATGAGCAGTTCTTC. This translates into CASNPDSFGNEQFF. The chain uses TRBV11-2 and TRBJ2-1; the D gene is possibly TRBD1 (6 bases). The CDR3 runs to 14 residues. CDR1 is SGHAT and CDR2 is FQNNGV in the germline V gene. Trimming took off 7 bases at V and 6 bases at J, with 16 bases between the two ends.

In DNA form, the CDR3 reads TGTGCCAGCAGCCAAGGCCTAGAATCCTACAATGAGCAGTTCTTC. This sequence encodes CASSQGLESYNEQFF. The V and J genes are TRBV4-2 and TRBJ2-1; D gene ambiguous. CDR1 LGHNA and CDR2 YNFKEQ come from the germline V gene. The CDR3 has 15 residues. The V end lost 1 base, the J end lost 1 base, and 8 bases lay between the germline ends.

The chain joins TRBV7-9 to TRBJ1-4; D is unclear. CDR1 is SEHNR, CDR2 FQNEAQ, per germline (reference sequence). V lost 5 bases, J lost 4 bases, and 11 bases lay in between. CDR3 size: 14 residues. CDR3 protein: CASSPTNSNEKLFF. In DNA, the CDR3 is TGTGCCAGCAGCCCAACGAACAGTAATGAAAAACTGTTTTTT.

The rearrangement joins TRBV4-1 to TRBJ2-5; TRBD2 agrees at 11 bases. Germline CDR1 is MGHRA and CDR2 is YSYEKL. This CDR3 comprises 16 residues. V shed 1 base and J 5 bases; nucleotides not matched to a gene: 6. The CDR3 sequence: CASSQALAGGGETQYF. The CDR3 DNA is TGCGCCAGCAGCCAAGCGCTAGCGGGAGGTGGGGAGACCCAGTACTTC.

A single count supports this clone. V usage is TRBV7-8 and J usage is TRBJ1-1; D might be TRBD1 (5 bases). The germline V gene has CDR1 SGHVS and CDR2 FQNEAQ. CDR3 length: 15 residues. Trimming removed 5 bases from V and 3 bases from J, with 16 bases in between. CDR3 DNA: TGTGCCAGCAGCGCCCGCCCAGGGCTGGACACTGAAGCTTTCTTT. Translated: CASSARPGLDTEAFF.

The V and J genes are TRBV4-3 and TRBJ2-1, with TRBD2 matching over 9 bases. V lost 2 bases and J lost 4; bases outside the gene matches: 3. This CDR3 has 15 amino acids. CDR1 LGHNA and CDR2 YSLEER come from the germline V gene. In DNA, the CDR3 is TGCGCCAGCAGCCAACTCGGACTAGCGTACAATGAGCAGTTCTTC. It yields the protein CASSQLGLAYNEQFF.

DNA for the CDR3: TGTGCCAGCAGCTTAAGCGAGAACACCGGGGAGCTGTTTTTT. This translates into CASSLSENTGELFF. The chain couples TRBV7-2 to TRBJ2-2, with D uncertain. Trimming shortened V by 2 bases and J by 1 base, and 5 bases separated the two germline ends. Looked up from germline, CDR1 is SGHTA and CDR2 is FQGNSA. The CDR3 extends over 14 amino acids.

The V and J genes are TRBV6-1 and TRBJ2-5; D remains ambiguous. Trimming took off 7 bases at V and 4 bases at J, with 16 bases between the two ends. Germline lookup yields CDR1 MNHNS and CDR2 SASEGT. This CDR3 has 14 amino acids. CDR3 DNA sequence: TGTGCCAGCAATCCAGGTCATGTTGGAGAGACCCAGTACTTC. It is translated as CASNPGHVGETQYF.

This clone has a handful of counts. V is TRBV7-8 and J is TRBJ2-5; D may be TRBD2 (5 bases). This CDR3 is built from 14 residues. CDR1 is SGHVS and CDR2 is FQNEAQ in the germline V gene. The V and J ends lost 0 bases and 5 bases respectively, with 10 bases between them. The CDR3 nucleotides are TGTGCCAGCAGCTTAGCGCCGCGGACTGAGACCCAGTACTTC. Residues: CASSLAPRTETQYF.

The gene calls are TRBV7-2 and TRBJ2-1; TRBD2 is a possible D gene (6 bases). The CDR3 runs 14 residues. V was shortened by 8 bases and J by 8 bases, with 19 bases between the two germline ends. Germline V gene data show CDR1 as SGHTA and CDR2 as FQGNSA. The chain's CDR3 is CASQAGQISDEQFF. The CDR3 region has the DNA TGTGCCAGCCAGGCGGGGCAAATTTCAGATGAGCAGTTCTTC.

The chain combines TRBV4-3 with TRBJ2-5; 8 bases agree with TRBD2. This CDR3 is 17 amino acids long. Germline CDR1 reads LGHNA; CDR2 reads YSLEER. The J segment lost 3 bases and the V segment lost 1 base, leaving 10 bases of the junction unmatched. The CDR3 bases are TGCGCCAGCAGCCAAGTTTTACCCAGCGGGAGAGAAGAGACCCAGTACTTC. Translated, it gives CASSQVLPSGREETQYF.

The gene calls are TRBV25-1 and TRBJ1-2; 7 positions agree with TRBD1. Germline CDR1 MGHDK, CDR2 SYGVNS. Trimming cost V 6 bases and J 5 bases; bases outside gene matches: 18. CDR3 length: 17 amino acids. CDR3 sequence: CASSALGGTDRGYGYTF. The CDR3 coding sequence is TGTGCCAGCAGCGCTTTAGGAGGGACAGACCGAGGTTATGGCTACACCTTC.

CDR3 sequence reads: CASSLTSGGAWDTQYF. The CDR3 DNA follows: TGTGCCAGCAGCCTGACTAGCGGGGGGGCCTGGGATACGCAGTATTTT. The V gene is TRBV5-6, the J gene TRBJ2-3, with 14 bases that match TRBD2. CDR1 and CDR2 from the germline V gene are SGHDT and YYEEEE. The CDR3 is 16 residues long. Unmatched junction bases numbered 7, after V lost 4 bases and J lost 6 bases.

J is TRBJ1-1 and V is TRBV19; 9 positions match TRBD1. The V gene end was trimmed by 1 base and the J gene end by 8 bases; junction bases not matched to a gene: 8. The CDR3 consists of 15 residues. The germline gives CDR1 LNHDA, CDR2 SQIVND (reference sequence). The CDR3 reads CASSIVPGQGQEAFF. The CDR3 DNA reads TGTGCCAGTAGTATAGTCCCGGGACAGGGCCAGGAAGCTTTCTTT. The variable domain in full, completed from reference TRBV19 and TRBJ1-1, reads DGGITQSPKYLFRKEGQNVTLSCEQNLNHDAMYWYRQDPGQGLRLIYYSQIVNDFQKGDIAEGYSVSREKKESFPLTVTSAQKNPTAFYLCASSIVPGQGQEAFFGQGTRLTVV.

This chain links TRBV5-1 with TRBJ2-2; D possibly corresponds to TRBD2 (6 bases). The CDR3 covers 15 residues. The V end lost 1 base, the J end lost 5 bases, and 12 bases lay between the germline ends. The germline gives CDR1 SGHRS, CDR2 YFSETQ. This CDR3 is CASSLFLTSTGELFF. In DNA, the CDR3 is TGCGCCAGCAGCTTGTTTCTGACTAGTACCGGGGAGCTGTTTTTT.

This clone has only a few counts. This sequence joins TRBV21-1 and TRBJ1-4; TRBD1, as called in the table, went unchecked against the DNA. TRBV21-1 is classified as a pseudogene. This CDR3 has 12 residues. The chain's CDR3 is CASSHRQRILFF. The CDR3 nucleotides are TGTGCCAGCAGCCACAGACAGAGGATCCTGTTTTTT.

The J gene is TRBJ1-4, the V gene TRBV6-1, with D possibly matching TRBD1 (5 bases). The CDR3 has 14 amino acids. V was trimmed by 7 bases and J by 7 bases, leaving 16 bases between them. Germline V lookup: CDR1 MNHNS, CDR2 SASEGT. Here the CDR3 DNA reads TGTGCCAGCACCAGGGAAGATTGGGGTGAAAAACTGTTTTTT. This codes for CASTREDWGEKLFF.

The rearrangement links TRBV25-1 to TRBJ2-1; 9 nucleotides agree with TRBD2. This CDR3 comprises 14 residues. V was clipped by 8 bases and J by 5 bases; unmatched bases: 7. Germline CDR1 MGHDK, CDR2 SYGVNS. This chain's CDR3 is CASRSGRLDNEQFF. CDR3 DNA sequence: TGTGCCAGCCGTAGCGGGAGATTGGACAATGAGCAGTTCTTC. Filled out from reference TRBV25-1 and TRBJ2-1, the complete variable domain reads EADIYQTPRYLVIGTGKKITLECSQTMGHDKMYWYQQDPGMELHLIHYSYGVNSTEKGDLSSESTVSRIRTEHFPLTLESARPSHTSQYLCASRSGRLDNEQFFGPGTRLTVL.

The chain joins TRBV2 to TRBJ2-2; no clear D. The CDR3 has 12 residues. Germline V gene lookup returns CDR1 SNHLY and CDR2 FYNNEI. The V gene lost 7 bases and the J gene lost 11 bases, with 14 bases spanning the gap. CDR3 nucleotide sequence: TGTGCCAGCAAGGAAGGCCGAGGAGAGCTGTTTTTT. It yields the protein CASKEGRGELFF.

The V call is TRBV7-2, the J call TRBJ2-7, with 11 bases matching TRBD2. J gave up 3 bases and V 5 bases, and 6 bases lay outside the gene matches. The length of the CDR3 is 15 residues. Germline V CDR1 and CDR2: SGHTA, FQGNSA. CDR3 loop: CASSGTSGGNYEQYF. CDR3 bases: TGTGCCAGCAGCGGAACTAGCGGGGGAAACTACGAGCAGTACTTC.

The chain carries TRBV19 and TRBJ1-1; 8 bases are a match to TRBD1. The CDR3 is made up of 14 amino acids. The trim removed 6 bases at V and 0 bases at J, leaving 3 bases unmatched. Germline V gives CDR1 LNHDA, CDR2 SQIVND (reference sequence). This CDR3 reads CASSHRGMNTEAFF. The CDR3 region has the DNA TGTGCCAGTAGCCACAGGGGGATGAACACTGAAGCTTTCTTT.

V gene TRBV28 combines with J gene TRBJ1-5; tentative D call: TRBD1 (6 bases). Germline assignment: CDR1 MDHEN and CDR2 SYDVKM. CDR3 size: 17 residues. V was shortened by 4 bases and J by 6 bases, with 22 bases between the two germline ends. The DNA of the CDR3 is TGTGCCAGCAGTTCAAAGCCGGGACACCTTTTAATTCAGCCCCAGCATTTT. The encoded protein is CASSSKPGHLLIQPQHF.

This clone was picked up one time. The V call is TRBV7-8, the J call TRBJ2-5, with TRBD2 matching 11 bases. After removal of 6 bases from V and 3 bases from J, the junction contained 3 bases not matched to a gene. The CDR3 totals 14 residues. The germline gives CDR1 SGHVS, CDR2 FQNEAQ. The CDR3 DNA sequence: TGTGCCAGCAGTCTAGCGGGGGGCGAAGAGACCCAGTACTTC. The encoded protein is CASSLAGGEETQYF.

The chain joins TRBV13 to TRBJ2-7, with 12 bases fitting TRBD2. The CDR3 spans 15 residues. From germline, CDR1 is PRHDT and CDR2 FYEKMQ (reference sequence). V lost 5 bases, J lost 7 bases, and 9 bases stayed unmatched. CDR3 nucleotide sequence: TGTGCCAGCAGCCTTGGACTAGCGGGGTCTCGGGAGCAGTACTTC. This codes for CASSLGLAGSREQYF.

This clone was counted only a few times. The rearrangement links TRBV10-3 to TRBJ1-2, with D hard to call. CDR1 and CDR2 from the germline V gene are ENHRY and SYGVKD. The length of the CDR3 is 12 residues. The V and J ends lost 7 bases and 2 bases respectively, with 8 bases between them. The CDR3 here is CAITPGNYGYTF. In DNA, the CDR3 is TGTGCCATCACCCCGGGGAACTATGGCTACACCTTC.

The V call is TRBV7-8, the J call TRBJ2-1; TRBD2 matches 10 bases. Germline-derived CDR1 and CDR2 are SGHVS and FQNEAQ. This CDR3 spans 15 amino acids. V was clipped by 1 base and J by 7 bases; unmatched bases: 4. CDR3 sequence (DNA): TGTGCCAGCAGCTTAGGGACTAGCGGTTCGAATGAGCAGTTCTTC. It codes for CASSLGTSGSNEQFF.